The T cell receptor beta chain described here comes from a study of blood T cell repertoires in COVID-19. Study in general: The cDNA or gDNA used as material had been derived from T cells, B-cell-depleted T cells, or PBMCs.

Allocation to cohorts depended on clinical history reported by the participants. In germline, CDR1 is MGHRA, CDR2 YSYEKL. Losses at the gene ends were 4 bases for V and 5 bases for J; bases not matched to a gene: 10. The CDR3 length is 15 residues. Assay used: immunoSEQ multiplex PCR; TCRdb lists only in-frame clones, some missing. This table has 310,000 or so clones, 87% appearing once. V usage is TRBV4-1 and J usage is TRBJ1-2; TRBD1 aligns across 7 bases. The source is a woman in her thirties who had recovered from COVID-19. The specimen sequenced was PBMCs or T cells enriched from blood (not recorded which). The CDR3 loop is CASSPGQSESYGYTF. The CDR3 DNA follows: TGCGCCAGCAGCCCGGGACAGTCAGAATCTTATGGCTACACCTTC.